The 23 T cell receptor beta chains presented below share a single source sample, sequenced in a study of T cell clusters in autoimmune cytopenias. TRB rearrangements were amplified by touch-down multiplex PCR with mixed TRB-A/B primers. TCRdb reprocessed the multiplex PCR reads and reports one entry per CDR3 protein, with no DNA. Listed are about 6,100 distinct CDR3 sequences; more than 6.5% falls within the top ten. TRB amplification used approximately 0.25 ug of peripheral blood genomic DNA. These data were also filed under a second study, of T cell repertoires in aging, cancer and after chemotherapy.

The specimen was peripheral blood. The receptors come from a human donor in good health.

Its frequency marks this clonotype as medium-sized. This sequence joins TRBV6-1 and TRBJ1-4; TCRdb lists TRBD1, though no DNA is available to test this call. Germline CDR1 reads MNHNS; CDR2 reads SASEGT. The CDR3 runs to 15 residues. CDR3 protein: CASSDNRRPGEKLFF.

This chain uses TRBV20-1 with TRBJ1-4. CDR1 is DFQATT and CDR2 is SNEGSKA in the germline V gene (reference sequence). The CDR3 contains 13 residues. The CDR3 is CSARDKGREKLFF.

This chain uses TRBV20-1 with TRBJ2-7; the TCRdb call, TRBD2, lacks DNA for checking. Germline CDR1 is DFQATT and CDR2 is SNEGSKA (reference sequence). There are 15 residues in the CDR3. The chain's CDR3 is CSVTPGLAGTYEQYF.

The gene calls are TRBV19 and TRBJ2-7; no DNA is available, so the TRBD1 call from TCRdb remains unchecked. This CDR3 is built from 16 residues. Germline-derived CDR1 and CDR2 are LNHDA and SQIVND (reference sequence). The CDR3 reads CASSPDRDRGSHEQYF.

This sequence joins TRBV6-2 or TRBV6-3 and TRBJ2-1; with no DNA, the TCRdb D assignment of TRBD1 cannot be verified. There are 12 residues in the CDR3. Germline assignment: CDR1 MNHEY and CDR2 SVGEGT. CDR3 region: CASSAPGGEQFF.

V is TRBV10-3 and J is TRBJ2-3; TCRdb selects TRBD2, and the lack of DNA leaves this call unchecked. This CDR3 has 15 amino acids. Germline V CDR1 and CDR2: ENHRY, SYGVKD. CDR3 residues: CAISDSGGSTDTQYF.

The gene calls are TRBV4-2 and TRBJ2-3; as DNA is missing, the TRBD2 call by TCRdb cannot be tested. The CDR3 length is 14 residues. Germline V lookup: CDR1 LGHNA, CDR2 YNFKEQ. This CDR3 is CASSGLAGTDTQYF.

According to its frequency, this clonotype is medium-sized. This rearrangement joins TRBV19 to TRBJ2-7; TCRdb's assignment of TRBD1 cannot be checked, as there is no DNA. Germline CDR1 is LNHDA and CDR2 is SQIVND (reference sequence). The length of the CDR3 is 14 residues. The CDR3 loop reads CASSREGAKREQYF.

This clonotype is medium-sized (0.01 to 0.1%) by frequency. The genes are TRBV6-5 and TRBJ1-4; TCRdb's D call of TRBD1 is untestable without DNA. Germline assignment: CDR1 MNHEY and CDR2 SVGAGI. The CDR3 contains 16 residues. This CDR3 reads CASSEYPTGLNEKLFF.

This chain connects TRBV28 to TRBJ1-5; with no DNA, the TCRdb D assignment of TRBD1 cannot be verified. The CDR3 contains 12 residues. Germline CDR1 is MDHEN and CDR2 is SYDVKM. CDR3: CATNPGYQPQHF. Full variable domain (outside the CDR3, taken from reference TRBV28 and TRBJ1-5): DVKVTQSSRYLVKRTGEKVFLECVQDMDHENMFWYRQDPGLGLRLIYFSYDVKMKEKGDIPEGYSVSREKKERFSLILESASTNQTSMYLCATNPGYQPQHFGDGTRLSIL.

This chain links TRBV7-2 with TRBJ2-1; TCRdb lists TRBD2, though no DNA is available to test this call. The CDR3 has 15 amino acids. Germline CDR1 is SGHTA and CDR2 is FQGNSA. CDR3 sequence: CASSLGLVNGNEQFF.

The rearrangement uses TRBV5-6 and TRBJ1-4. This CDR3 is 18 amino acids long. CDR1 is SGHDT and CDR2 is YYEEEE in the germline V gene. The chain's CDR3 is CASSLGVGRGTTNEKLFF.

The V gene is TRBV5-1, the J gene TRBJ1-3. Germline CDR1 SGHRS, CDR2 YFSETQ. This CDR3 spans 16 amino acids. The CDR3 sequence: CASSLGSAVGGNTIYF.

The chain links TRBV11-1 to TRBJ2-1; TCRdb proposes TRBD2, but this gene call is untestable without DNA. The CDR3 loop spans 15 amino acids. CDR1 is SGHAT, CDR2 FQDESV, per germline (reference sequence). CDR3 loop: CASSFGPSSKNEQFF.

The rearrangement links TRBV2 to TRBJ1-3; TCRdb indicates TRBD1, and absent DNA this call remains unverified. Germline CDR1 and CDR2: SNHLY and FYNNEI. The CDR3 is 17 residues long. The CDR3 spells CASSERGIYSSGNTIYF.

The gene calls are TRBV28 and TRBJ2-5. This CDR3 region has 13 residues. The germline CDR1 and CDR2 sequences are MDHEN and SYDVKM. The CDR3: CASSSRFQETQYF.

CDR3 in amino acids: CSASLASAISYEQYF. V gene TRBV20-1 combines with J gene TRBJ2-7; no DNA is available, so the TRBD2 call from TCRdb remains unchecked. The CDR3 sequence is 15 residues long. Germline lookup yields CDR1 DFQATT and CDR2 SNEGSKA (reference sequence).

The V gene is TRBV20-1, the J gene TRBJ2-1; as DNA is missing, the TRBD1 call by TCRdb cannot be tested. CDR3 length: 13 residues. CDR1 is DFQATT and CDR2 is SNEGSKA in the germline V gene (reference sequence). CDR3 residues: CSARDQTMGGQSF.

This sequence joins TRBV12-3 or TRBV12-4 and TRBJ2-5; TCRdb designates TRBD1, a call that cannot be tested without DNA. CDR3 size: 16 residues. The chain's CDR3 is CASSLVAGGLQETQYF.

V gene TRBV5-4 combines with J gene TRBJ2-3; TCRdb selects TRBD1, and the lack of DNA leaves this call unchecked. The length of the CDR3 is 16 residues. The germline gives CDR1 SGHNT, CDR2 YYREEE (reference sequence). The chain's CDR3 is CASSLYWGGPTDTQYF.

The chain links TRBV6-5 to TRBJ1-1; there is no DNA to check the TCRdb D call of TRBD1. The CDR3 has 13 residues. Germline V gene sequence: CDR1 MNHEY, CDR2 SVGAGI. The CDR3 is CAVRDTRLTEAFF.

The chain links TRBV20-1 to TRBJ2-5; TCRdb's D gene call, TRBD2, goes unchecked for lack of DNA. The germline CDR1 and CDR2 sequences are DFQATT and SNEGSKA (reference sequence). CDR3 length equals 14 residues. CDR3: CSASGGLAEETQYF.

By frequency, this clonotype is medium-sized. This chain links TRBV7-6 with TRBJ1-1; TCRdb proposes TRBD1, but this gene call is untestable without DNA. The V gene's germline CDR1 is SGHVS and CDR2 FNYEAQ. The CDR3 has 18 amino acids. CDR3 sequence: CASSLAFRVSVGDTEAFF.